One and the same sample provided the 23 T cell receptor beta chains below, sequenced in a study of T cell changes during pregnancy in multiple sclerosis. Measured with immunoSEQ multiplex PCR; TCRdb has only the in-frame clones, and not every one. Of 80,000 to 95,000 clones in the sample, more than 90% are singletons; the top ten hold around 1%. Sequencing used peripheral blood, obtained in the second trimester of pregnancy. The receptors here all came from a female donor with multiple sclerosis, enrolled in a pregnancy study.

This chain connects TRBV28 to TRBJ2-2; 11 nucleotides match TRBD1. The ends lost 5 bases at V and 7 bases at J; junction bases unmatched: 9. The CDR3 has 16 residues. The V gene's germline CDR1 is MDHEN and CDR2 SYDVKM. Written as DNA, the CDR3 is TGTGCCAGCAGTCCCGCCGGACAGGGGGCCTTCGGGGAGCTGTTTTTT. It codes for CASSPAGQGAFGELFF.

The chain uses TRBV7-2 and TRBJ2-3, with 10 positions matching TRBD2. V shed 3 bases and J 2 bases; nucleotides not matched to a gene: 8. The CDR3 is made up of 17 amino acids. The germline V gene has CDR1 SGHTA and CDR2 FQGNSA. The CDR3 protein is CASSLTGLALYTDTQYF. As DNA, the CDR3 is TGTGCCAGCAGCTTGACGGGACTAGCGCTTTACACAGATACGCAGTATTTT. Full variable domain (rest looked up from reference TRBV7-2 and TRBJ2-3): GAGVSQSPSNKVTEKGKDVELRCDPISGHTALYWYRQSLGQGLEFLIYFQGNSAPDKSGLPSDRFSAERTGGSVSTLTIQRTQQEDSAVYLCASSLTGLALYTDTQYFGPGTRLTVL.

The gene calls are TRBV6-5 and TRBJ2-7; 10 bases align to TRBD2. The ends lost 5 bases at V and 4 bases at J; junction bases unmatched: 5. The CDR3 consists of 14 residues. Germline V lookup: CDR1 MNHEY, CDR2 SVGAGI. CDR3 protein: CASSRGLAAYEQYF. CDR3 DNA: TGTGCCAGCAGTCGTGGACTAGCGGCTTACGAGCAGTACTTC.

Here the CDR3 reads CASSKITFGYLGGELFF. CDR3 in DNA: TGTGCCAGCAGCAAAATTACGTTCGGGTATTTGGGCGGGGAGCTGTTTTTT. V usage is TRBV21-1 and J usage is TRBJ2-2; the table names TRBD2, a call not compared with the DNA. TRBV21-1 is a pseudogene segment. This CDR3 contains 17 residues.

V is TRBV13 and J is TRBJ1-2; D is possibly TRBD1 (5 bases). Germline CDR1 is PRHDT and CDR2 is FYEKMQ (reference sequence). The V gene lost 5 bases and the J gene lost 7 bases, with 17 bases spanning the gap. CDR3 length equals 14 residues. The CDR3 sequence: CASSQLYRSAGYTF. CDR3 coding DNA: TGTGCCAGCAGCCAACTCTACAGGTCCGCTGGCTACACCTTC.

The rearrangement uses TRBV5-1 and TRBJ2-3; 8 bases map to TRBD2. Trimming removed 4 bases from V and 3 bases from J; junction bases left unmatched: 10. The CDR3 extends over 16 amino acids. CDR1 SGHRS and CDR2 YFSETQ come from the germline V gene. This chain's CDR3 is CASSGGRAGATDTQYF. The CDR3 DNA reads TGCGCCAGCAGCGGCGGCCGAGCGGGGGCTACAGATACGCAGTATTTT.

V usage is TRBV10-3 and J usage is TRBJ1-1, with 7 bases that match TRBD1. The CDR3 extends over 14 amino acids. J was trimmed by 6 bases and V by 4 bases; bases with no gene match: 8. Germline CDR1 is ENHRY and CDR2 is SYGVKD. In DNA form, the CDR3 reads TGTGCCATCAGTGGCCAGGGGGTGGGACCTGAAGCTTTCTTT. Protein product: CAISGQGVGPEAFF.

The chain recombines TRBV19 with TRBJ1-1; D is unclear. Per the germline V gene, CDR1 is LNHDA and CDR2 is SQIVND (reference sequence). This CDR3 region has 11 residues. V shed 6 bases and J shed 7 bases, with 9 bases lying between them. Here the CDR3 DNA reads TGTGCCAGTAGCTTTGGGCGTGAAGCTTTCTTT. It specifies CASSFGREAFF.

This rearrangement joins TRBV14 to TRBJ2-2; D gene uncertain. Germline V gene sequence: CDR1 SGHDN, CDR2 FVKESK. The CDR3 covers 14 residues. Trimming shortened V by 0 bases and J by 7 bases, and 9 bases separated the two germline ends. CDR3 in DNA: TGTGCCAGCAGCCAAGATCTCCTCGTCGGGGAGCTGTTTTTT. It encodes CASSQDLLVGELFF. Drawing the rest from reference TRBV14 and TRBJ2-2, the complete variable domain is EAGVTQFPSHSVIEKGQTVTLRCDPISGHDNLYWYRRVMGKEIKFLLHFVKESKQDESGMPNNRFLAERTGGTYSTLKVQPAELEDSGVYFCASSQDLLVGELFFGEGSRLTVL.

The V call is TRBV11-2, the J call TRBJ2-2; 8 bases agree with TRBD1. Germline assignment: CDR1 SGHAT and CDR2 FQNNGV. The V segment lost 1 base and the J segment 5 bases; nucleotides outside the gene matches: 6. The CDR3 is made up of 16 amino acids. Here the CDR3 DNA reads TGTGCCAGCAGCTTAGCAGGGGGCAGACGTACCGGGGAGCTGTTTTTT. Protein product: CASSLAGGRRTGELFF.

The CDR3 nucleotides read TGTGCCAGCAGCCGCGGAAGGTCCTACGAGCAGTACTTC. Translating it yields CASSRGRSYEQYF. The chain joins TRBV5-6 to TRBJ2-7; no definite D call. Trimming stripped 4 bases from V and 1 base from J, with 9 bases between. Germline assignment: CDR1 SGHDT and CDR2 YYEEEE. CDR3 length: 13 residues.

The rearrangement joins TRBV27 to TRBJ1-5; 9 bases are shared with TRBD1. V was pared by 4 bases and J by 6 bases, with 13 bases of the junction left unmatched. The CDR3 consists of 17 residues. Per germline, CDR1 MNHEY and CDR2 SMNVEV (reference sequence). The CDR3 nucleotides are TGTGCCAGCAGTTCCCCATGGGACAGGGCGTCGGGTCAGCCCCAGCATTTT. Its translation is CASSSPWDRASGQPQHF.

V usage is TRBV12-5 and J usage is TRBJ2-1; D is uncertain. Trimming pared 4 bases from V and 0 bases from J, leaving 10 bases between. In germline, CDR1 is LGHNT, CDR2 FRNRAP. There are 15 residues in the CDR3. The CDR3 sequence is CASGSRGSSYNEQFF. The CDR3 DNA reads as TGTGCTAGTGGTTCCCGCGGCTCCTCCTACAATGAGCAGTTCTTC. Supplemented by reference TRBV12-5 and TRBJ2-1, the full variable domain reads DARVTQTPRHKVTEMGQEVTMRCQPILGHNTVFWYRQTMMQGLELLAYFRNRAPLDDSGMPKDRFSAEMPDATLATLKIQPSEPRDSAVYFCASGSRGSSYNEQFFGPGTRLTVL.

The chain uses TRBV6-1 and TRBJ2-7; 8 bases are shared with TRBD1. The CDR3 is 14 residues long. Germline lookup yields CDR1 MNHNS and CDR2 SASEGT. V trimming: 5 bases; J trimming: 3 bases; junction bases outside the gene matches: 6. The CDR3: CASSPDTGGYEQYF. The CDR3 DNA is TGTGCCAGCAGTCCGGACACAGGGGGCTACGAGCAGTACTTC.

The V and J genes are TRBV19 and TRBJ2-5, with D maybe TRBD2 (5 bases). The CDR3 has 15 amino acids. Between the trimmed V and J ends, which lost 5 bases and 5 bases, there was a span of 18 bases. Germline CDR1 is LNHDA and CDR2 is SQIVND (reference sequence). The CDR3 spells CASSPRTPTRETQYF. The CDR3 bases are TGTGCCAGTAGTCCGAGGACTCCAACACGGGAGACCCAGTACTTC.

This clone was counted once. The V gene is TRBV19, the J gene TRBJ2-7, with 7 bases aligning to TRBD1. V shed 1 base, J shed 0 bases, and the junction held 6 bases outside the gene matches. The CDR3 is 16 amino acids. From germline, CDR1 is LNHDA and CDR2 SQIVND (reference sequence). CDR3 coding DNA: TGTGCCAGTAGTATAGTGGTGGGACAGCACTCCTACGAGCAGTACTTC. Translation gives CASSIVVGQHSYEQYF. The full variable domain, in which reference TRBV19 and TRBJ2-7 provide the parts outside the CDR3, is DGGITQSPKYLFRKEGQNVTLSCEQNLNHDAMYWYRQDPGQGLRLIYYSQIVNDFQKGDIAEGYSVSREKKESFPLTVTSAQKNPTAFYLCASSIVVGQHSYEQYFGPGTRLTVT.

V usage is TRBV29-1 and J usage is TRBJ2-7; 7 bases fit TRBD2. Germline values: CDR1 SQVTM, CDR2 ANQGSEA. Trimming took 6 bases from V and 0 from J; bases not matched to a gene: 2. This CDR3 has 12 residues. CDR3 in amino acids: CSVSGNSYEQYF. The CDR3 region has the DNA TGCAGCGTGAGCGGGAACTCCTACGAGCAGTACTTC.

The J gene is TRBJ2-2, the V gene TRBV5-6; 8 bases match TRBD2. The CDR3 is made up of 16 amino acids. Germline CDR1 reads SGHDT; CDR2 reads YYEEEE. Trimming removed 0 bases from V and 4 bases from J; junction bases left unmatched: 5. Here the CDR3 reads CASSLAQAGGTGELFF. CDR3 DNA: TGTGCCAGCAGCTTGGCCCAGGCGGGAGGCACCGGGGAGCTGTTTTTT.

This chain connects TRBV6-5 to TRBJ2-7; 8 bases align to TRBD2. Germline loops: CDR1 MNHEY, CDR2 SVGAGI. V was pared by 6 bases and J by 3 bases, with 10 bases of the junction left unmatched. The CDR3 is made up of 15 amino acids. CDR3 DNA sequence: TGTGCCAGCAGCCGGGGGGGACTAGGGGACTACGAGCAGTACTTC. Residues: CASSRGGLGDYEQYF.

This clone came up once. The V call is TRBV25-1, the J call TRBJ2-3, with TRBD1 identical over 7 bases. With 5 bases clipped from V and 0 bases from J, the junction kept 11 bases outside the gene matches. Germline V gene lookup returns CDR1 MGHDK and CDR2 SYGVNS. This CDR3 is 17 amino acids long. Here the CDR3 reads CASSLLRQGFSTDTQYF. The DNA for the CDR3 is TGTGCCAGCAGTCTCCTCCGACAGGGATTCAGCACAGATACGCAGTATTTT.

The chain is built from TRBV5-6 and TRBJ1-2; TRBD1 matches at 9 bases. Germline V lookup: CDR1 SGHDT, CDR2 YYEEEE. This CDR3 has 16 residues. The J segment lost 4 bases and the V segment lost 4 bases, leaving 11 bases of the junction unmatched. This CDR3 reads CASSPIGTGSSYGYTF. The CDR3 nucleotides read TGTGCCAGCAGCCCAATAGGGACAGGGAGTAGCTATGGCTACACCTTC.

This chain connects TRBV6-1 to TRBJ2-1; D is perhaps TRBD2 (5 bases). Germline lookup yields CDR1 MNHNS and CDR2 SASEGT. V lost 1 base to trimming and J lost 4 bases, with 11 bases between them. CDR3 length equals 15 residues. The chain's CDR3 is CASSEVPEGYNEQFF. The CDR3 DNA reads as TGTGCCAGCAGTGAAGTGCCCGAGGGATACAATGAGCAGTTCTTC.

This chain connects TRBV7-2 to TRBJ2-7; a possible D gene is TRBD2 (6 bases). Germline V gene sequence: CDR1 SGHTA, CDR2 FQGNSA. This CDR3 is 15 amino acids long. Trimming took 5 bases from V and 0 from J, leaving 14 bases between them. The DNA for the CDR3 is TGTGCCAGCAGCCTTCGGGACGGGAGCTCCTACGAGCAGTACTTC. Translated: CASSLRDGSSYEQYF.